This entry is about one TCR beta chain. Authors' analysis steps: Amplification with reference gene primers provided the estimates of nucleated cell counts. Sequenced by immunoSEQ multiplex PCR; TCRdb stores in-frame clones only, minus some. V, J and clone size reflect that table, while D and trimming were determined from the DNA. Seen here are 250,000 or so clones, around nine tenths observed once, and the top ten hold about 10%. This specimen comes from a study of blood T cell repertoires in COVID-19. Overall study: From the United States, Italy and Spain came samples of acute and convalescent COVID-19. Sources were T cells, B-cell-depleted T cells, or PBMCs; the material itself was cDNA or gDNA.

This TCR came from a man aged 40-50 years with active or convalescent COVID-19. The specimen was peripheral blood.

Here the CDR3 DNA reads TGCGCCAGCAGCTTGATGGGGAGCGGAACTAATGAAAAACTGTTTTTT. Amino acid sequence: CASSLMGSGTNEKLFF. This chain joins TRBV5-1 and TRBJ1-4; D call uncertain. The CDR3 has 16 amino acids. The V end was cut by 1 base, the J end by 1 base, with 11 bases between. The V gene's germline CDR1 is SGHRS and CDR2 YFSETQ.